This TCR beta chain derives from a study of blood T cell repertoires in COVID-19. In the study's own analysis: Reference gene primer amplification gave estimated nucleated cell counts. TCRdb keeps only in-frame clones here, not all; method: immunoSEQ multiplex PCR. V and J calls and clone size are given by that table; D and trimming were obtained from the DNA. This table has 450,000 or so clones, roughly 90% appearing once. The CDR3 has 15 residues. J was trimmed by 5 bases and V by 5 bases; bases with no gene match: 11. Looked up from germline, CDR1 is MNHEY and CDR2 is SVGAGI. The origin of this receptor is a young man with COVID-19, enrolled during active disease. The sequenced material came from peripheral blood. This chain connects TRBV6-5 to TRBJ1-2; 7 nucleotides align to TRBD1. CDR3 in amino acids: CASSPWDSSIYGYTF. DNA of the CDR3: TGTGCCAGCAGTCCCTGGGACAGTTCCATATATGGCTACACCTTC.